Sequencing of this T cell receptor (beta chain) was carried out in a study of shared clonotypes between healthy human individuals. Points from the study as a whole: The expectation was that sequencing depth would affect clonotype sharing among donors.

Trimming cost V 0 bases and J 6 bases, with 8 bases left between them. CDR1 and CDR2 from the germline V gene are KGHSH and LQKENI. The length of the CDR3 is 14 residues. Details on this clone: Its antigen is currently unknown.

Extraction of genomic DNA in unsorted samples used roughly 94 million PBMCs. Assay used: immunoSEQ multiplex PCR; TCRdb lists only in-frame clones, some missing. The data hold some 490,000 clones, with approximately 82% observed a single time. The specimen was PBMCs. The V gene is TRBV18, the J gene TRBJ2-2, with a tentative D call TRBD2 (5 bases). This clonotype originated in a woman aged 40 to 50 in good health. Some clones in this sample may be carry-over from other donors' samples. The CDR3 bases are TGTGCCAGCTCACCACCGGGAGTACCCGGGGAGCTGTTTTTT. Its translation is CASSPPGVPGELFF. The full variable domain, with the rest looked up from reference TRBV18 and TRBJ2-2, is NAGVMQNPRHLVRRRGQEARLRCSPMKGHSHVYWYRQLPEEGLKFMVYLQKENIIDESGMPKERFSAEFPKEGPSILRIQQVVRGDSAAYFCASSPPGVPGELFFGEGSRLTVL.